What follows are 3 T cell receptor beta chains derived from one specimen sequenced in a study of blood T cell repertoires in COVID-19. TCRdb's table, derived via immunoSEQ multiplex PCR, lists solely in-frame clones and lacks some. The sample holds about 150,000 clones, around 90% seen once. The sequenced sample was peripheral blood. The receptors shown here come from a man in his sixties with active or convalescent COVID-19.

The chain links TRBV11-2 to TRBJ2-1; 13 bases align to TRBD2. Trimming removed 4 bases from V and 6 bases from J; junction bases left unmatched: 15. The CDR3 extends over 19 amino acids. Germline lookup yields CDR1 SGHAT and CDR2 FQNNGV. The CDR3 reads CASSSRTSGGVKVANEQFF. In DNA, the CDR3 is TGTGCCAGCAGCTCCCGGACTAGCGGGGGAGTAAAGGTGGCCAATGAGCAGTTCTTC.

The chain has TRBV29-1 and TRBJ2-1, with 11 bases fitting TRBD2. The CDR3 extends over 15 amino acids. The germline V gene has CDR1 SQVTM and CDR2 ANQGSEA. V gave up 4 bases and J gave up 8 bases; unmatched junction bases: 10. The CDR3 nucleotides are TGCAGCGTTGGATTAGCGGGAGGGCCGAGTGATGAGCAGTTCTTC. Protein sequence: CSVGLAGGPSDEQFF.

This clone was found once. The rearrangement uses TRBV27 and TRBJ2-1; TRBD2 matches at 7 bases. J lost 5 bases, V lost 3 bases, and 13 bases had no gene match. Germline V gene sequence: CDR1 MNHEY, CDR2 SMNVEV (reference sequence). The CDR3 is 17 residues long. CDR3 residues: CASSFRLARVVDNEQFF. In DNA form, the CDR3 reads TGTGCCAGCAGTTTCCGACTAGCACGAGTCGTGGACAATGAGCAGTTCTTC.